This T cell receptor (beta chain) was identified in a study of cytomegalovirus exposure and HLA in healthy donors. On this clone: Its antigen is currently unknown.

Findings and limits, study-wide: Roughly uniform depth of sequencing across donors was assumed in presence/absence analyses. Analyzed later, association rates of TCRs varied across HLA loci, with DRB1 most and HLA-C fewest. A previous analysis found most TCR beta V segments productive roughly 90% or roughly 30% of the time. A later analysis reported that several of the most significant clusters appeared to be linked to common viral pathogens, among them Epstein-Barr virus.

A multiplex PCR was run with 60 Vbeta primers and 13 Jbeta primers. The repertoire was sequenced with immunoSEQ multiplex PCR; TCRdb's copy has only in-frame clones and lacks some. The sample holds roughly 90,000 clones; around 68% are singletons and the top ten take 20% to 25%. The sample was PBMCs. This clonotype was obtained from a man aged 25-45 years in good health and CMV-seropositive.

CDR3 bases: TGTGCCAGCAGCATCTTGGGACTAGCGGTCAATGAGCAGTTCTTC. As protein: CASSILGLAVNEQFF. The chain employs TRBV2 and TRBJ2-1, with 11 positions matching TRBD2. The V gene's germline CDR1 is SNHLY and CDR2 FYNNEI. This CDR3 contains 15 residues. V lost 6 bases to trimming and J lost 6 bases; unmatched junction nucleotides: 7.